The subject of this entry is one TCR beta chain. This sample stems from a study of T-cell reconstitution after alpha-beta-depleted transplantation in children. Germline V lookup: CDR1 SQVTM, CDR2 ANQGSEA. The CDR3 is made up of 13 amino acids. Germline trimming cut 6 bases from V and 6 bases from J; bases unmatched to any gene: 10. Unique molecular identifiers were used in preparing the TCRbeta library. A single record per CDR3 protein comes from TCRdb applying MiXCR to the PCR reads. The sample consists of some 350,000 distinct CDR3 sequences, about 16% of them appearing once. The TCR comes from a male patient between 2 and 15 years old who had a stem cell transplant for acute lymphoblastic leukemia, so the T cells may come from the graft donor. The chain has TRBV29-1 and TRBJ1-2; 7 nucleotides align to TRBD1. This material consisted of PBMCs, mostly from graft donor cells, taken 360 days after TCRalphabeta/CD19-depleted stem cell transplant. This CDR3 is CSVTGAWRDGYTF. In nucleotides, the CDR3 is TGCAGCGTCACAGGGGCCTGGAGGGATGGCTACACCTTC.